This TCR beta chain was captured by sequencing in a study of vaccination effects on CD4 cells after COVID-19 (dated by TCRdb to between 2021 and 2022). Notes on the research overall: Two doses of either the BNT162b2 or the mRNA-1273 mRNA SARS-CoV-2 vaccine were administered to participants. SARS-CoV-2 spike-specific CD4+ TCR repertoires were compared before and after mRNA vaccination in COVID-19 convalescent patients and in infection-naive vaccine recipients. Cultures from other donors in the study were sequenced with the Oncomine TCR Beta short-read assay on an Illumina iSeq 100. The full study included some 10 COVID-19 convalescent patients and a few SARS-CoV-2-naive healthy vaccine recipients. The paper as a whole reports these results and caveats: Among healthy vaccine recipients, nearly all vaccine-induced clones were SARS-CoV-2 mono-reactive, and only 1 of 255 was cross-reactive with common cold coronaviruses. The study was limited by a small number of convalescent patients, and early post-infection timepoints were lacking. Both infection-induced and vaccine-induced clones contracted markedly at late post-vaccination timepoints, which is consistent with waning T cell responses.

V is shortened by 3 bases, J by 0 bases, and the region joining them spans 17 bases. The CDR3 spans 17 residues, from the cysteine through the phenylalanine. Solely the CDR3 DNA is kept, with 51 bases framed from the first base. As encoded in the germline V gene, CDR1 is SGHTA while CDR2 is FQGNSA. Remarks on this clone: Its binding antigen is unknown. No much larger clone exists at a distance of one base, and base qualities are not known.

In the ViraFEST assay, PBMC were stimulated with viral peptide pools, and antigen-specific CD4+ T cell clonotypes were then identified by expansion using TCR sequencing. After more than 9 days of culture, CD4+ T cells were isolated with the EasySep CD4+ T cell isolation kit. None of the healthy vaccine recipients had a prior SARS-CoV-2 infection, which was confirmed by nucleocapsid antibody tests that came back negative both before and after vaccination. Approximately 2 million PBMC per well were cultured in IMDM with 5% human AB serum, 8.5 to 10 IU/ml IL-2 and gentamicin, plus 10 ug/ml peptides. On days 3 and 7, half of the culture medium was replaced with fresh IL-2-containing medium. Unless otherwise noted, each peptide stimulation condition was cultured in triplicate wells. Using Ficoll-Paque Plus gradient centrifugation, PBMC were separated from whole blood and then either used fresh or cryopreserved at -140C. The overlapping peptide pools covered the spike proteins of SARS-CoV-2 as well as those of the common cold coronaviruses HCoV-NL63, HCoV-OC43 and HCoV-229E. The QIAamp micro DNA kit was used to extract genomic DNA from the cultured CD4+ T cells.

Library generation was performed with the immunoSEQ multiplex PCR assay. TCR beta CDR3 sequencing was performed on DNA from the cultured, isolated CD4+ T cells. From the authors' description of their analysis: Non-productive TCR sequences were removed and reads were trimmed to the CDR3 region, keeping CDR3s of at least 7 amino acids. The MANAFEST web app was used to pick out antigen-specific clonotypes by comparing their expansion in peptide wells with that in reference cultures. For clones to be considered positive, expansion at FDR<0.05 versus reference and all other wells, an odds ratio above 5, and a frequency above 0.1% in two replicate wells were required. A clonotype was called cross-reactive if it was significantly expanded both in SARS-CoV-2 spike wells and in at least one common cold coronavirus spike condition. Using the stringdist R package, CDR3 similarity was measured by Levenshtein distance, and unrooted trees were constructed with ape in R 3.6.1. TCRdb stores this immuneACCESS table with in-frame sequences only. Part of the clones is absent; in the studies checked, under half of the shortfall reflects unresolved V genes, and no reason is known for the rest. V and J calls and clone size are those listed in that table; D and trimming were worked out from the DNA. For this sample the table gives about 54,000 clones, of which 80% to 85% were detected only once. Together, the top ten hold about 2.6% of the sample.

The sequences come from CD4+ T cells from PBMCs cultured with HCoV-229E spike peptides, collected before COVID-19 vaccination. What this sample's cell subset or site label stands for: HCoV-229E spike overlapping peptide pool stimulation. The sequence came from a human donor who received a COVID-19 vaccine. The receptor chain draws on TRBV7-2 and TRBJ1-1; the D gene is unclear. The CDR3 protein is CASSFLRAETMNTEAFF. Read as DNA, the sequence is TGTGCCAGCAGCTTCCTGAGGGCAGAGACCATGAACACTGAAGCTTTCTTT.